The rows below give T cell receptor beta chains drawn from one sample of a study of blood T cell repertoires in COVID-19. The protocol was immunoSEQ multiplex PCR, while the TCRdb copy is restricted to in-frame clones and leaves out a portion. The sample holds around 200,000 clones, around three quarters seen once. Sequencing was done on a sample of peripheral blood. Receptor source: a woman in her 70s with acute or convalescent COVID-19. Both conserved end residues are part of each CDR3. The D gene is left open where the match is weak. Some rows have no size entry. The others give once, few or many, or a class for an expanded clone.

TRBJ2-1,TRBD1,.,TRBV5-1,TGCGCCAGCAGCTTGGGGGACAGGGGGAATGAGCAGTTCTTC,CASSLGDRGNEQFF
TRBJ2-3,TRBD2,.,TRBV28,TGTGCCAGCAGTTCCGGGGCTAGCGGGTTAGATACGCAGTATTTT,CASSSGASGLDTQYF
TRBJ2-7,TRBD2,.,TRBV6-5,TGTGCCAGCAGTCAGGAGACTAGCGGGAGACTTTACTTC,CASSQETSGRLYF
TRBJ2-1,.,.,TRBV2,TGTGCCAGCAGTGTACAGGGCCATGAGCAGTTCTTC,CASSVQGHEQFF
TRBJ2-5,TRBD1,few,TRBV7-2,TGTGCCAGCAGCCCCGGACAGGGGAGGGAGACCCAGTACTTC,CASSPGQGRETQYF
TRBJ1-2,TRBD1,.,TRBV7-9,TGTGCCAGCAGCAAGGAGGGGGCATTTGTGGAGGGCTATGGCTACACCTTC,CASSKEGAFVEGYGYTF
TRBJ2-1,TRBD1,once,TRBV5-4,TGTGCCAGCAGCTTGGCCGTTAGGGGGCTGAACAATGAGCAGTTCTTC,CASSLAVRGLNNEQFF
TRBJ1-2,TRBD1,.,TRBV5-1,TGCGCCAGCAGCGGCGGACAGGGAGGCGGCTACACCTTC,CASSGGQGGGYTF
TRBJ2-7,TRBD1,.,TRBV29-1,TGCAGCGTTGAATTAACAGGGGCCTACGAGCAGTACTTC,CSVELTGAYEQYF
TRBJ2-3,TRBD2,.,TRBV2,TGTGCCAGCAGTGGGACTAGCGACACAGATACGCAGTATTTT,CASSGTSDTDTQYF
TRBJ2-5,.,.,TRBV30,TGTGCCTGGAGTGAGGGCGGGCTAGCCCATCAAGAGACCCAGTACTTC,CAWSEGGLAHQETQYF
TRBJ2-3,.,.,TRBV5-1,TGCGCCAGCAGCTTGGATGGCGGGAGCACAGATACGCAGTATTTT,CASSLDGGSTDTQYF
TRBJ1-5,TRBD1,.,TRBV2,TGTGCCAGCAGGGGGACAGGGTGGATGACGCCCCAGCATTTT,CASRGTGWMTPQHF
TRBJ2-5,.,many,TRBV27,TGTGCCAGCAGTCAAGACAGGTGGGGAGAGACCCAGTACTTC,CASSQDRWGETQYF
TRBJ1-4,.,few,TRBV24-1,TGTGCCACCAGTGAGCCAGGGCAAGAAAAACTGTTTTTT,CATSEPGQEKLFF
TRBJ1-4,TRBD1,.,TRBV7-2,TGTGCCAGCAGCCAACAGGGGAAAGGGGAAAAACTGTTTTTT,CASSQQGKGEKLFF
TRBJ1-2,TRBD1,.,TRBV9,TGTGCCAGCAGCGCCGGGACAGGGTTCTATGGCTACACCTTC,CASSAGTGFYGYTF
TRBJ1-2,TRBD1,.,TRBV19,TGTGCCAGTAGTTTCGAGGGACAGGAGAATTATGGCTACACCTTC,CASSFEGQENYGYTF
TRBJ2-1,.,.,TRBV6-5,TGTGCCAGCAGTTACGGGCATGAGCAGTTCTTC,CASSYGHEQFF
TRBJ1-4,.,.,TRBV3-1/TRBV3-2,TGTGCCAGCAGCCAACTGACAGGCGAAAAACTGTTTTTT,CASSQLTGEKLFF
TRBJ1-1,.,.,TRBV27,TGTGCCAGCAGTCGTACAGGGATTTATGAGAACACTGAAGCTTTCTTT,CASSRTGIYENTEAFF
TRBJ2-2,TRBD2,.,TRBV19,TGTGCCAGTAGTCACCTTGATCTAGCGGGACCTCGAATGAACACCGGGGAGCTGTTTTTT,CASSHLDLAGPRMNTGELFF
TRBJ2-1,TRBD2,.,TRBV6-2/TRBV6-3,TGTGCCAGCAGTTACTCGCCTACTAGCGGGGGGTACAATGAGCAGTTCTTC,CASSYSPTSGGYNEQFF
TRBJ2-1,TRBD2,.,TRBV18,TGTGCCAGCTCATCGGCGGGAGATCGTGAGCAGTTCTTC,CASSSAGDREQFF
TRBJ2-3,TRBD2,.,TRBV27,TGTGCCAGCAGTCGCGGACTAGCGGGCACGACGCATACGCAGTATTTT,CASSRGLAGTTHTQYF
TRBJ1-5,.,.,TRBV2,TGTGCCAGCAGTGAAGTACTCCCCAATCAGCCCCAGCATTTT,CASSEVLPNQPQHF
TRBJ1-1,TRBD1,few,TRBV11-1,TGTGCCAGCAGCAACGGACAGGGGCTATCGTACACTGAAGCTTTCTTT,CASSNGQGLSYTEAFF
TRBJ2-7,.,.,TRBV28,TGTGCCAGCAGTCCCACCCGGAGACAGCGACCCACTCACGAGCAGTACTTC,CASSPTRRQRPTHEQYF
TRBJ2-1,TRBD1,.,TRBV28,TGTGCCAGCAGTCCTTTACAGGGGGCAGCCTACAATGAGCAGTTCTTC,CASSPLQGAAYNEQFF
TRBJ2-3,TRBD2,.,TRBV27,TGTGCCAGCAGCCTAGCGGCTAGCACAGATACGCAGTATTTT,CASSLAASTDTQYF
TRBJ2-2,TRBD2,once,TRBV2,TGTGCCAGCAGAAGGACTAGCGGGAACACCGGGGAGCTGTTTTTT,CASRRTSGNTGELFF
TRBJ1-2,TRBD1,.,TRBV10-3,TGTGCCATCAGGACAGACAGGGGGACGGGTGGCTACACCTTC,CAIRTDRGTGGYTF
TRBJ1-6,.,.,TRBV11-1,TGTGCCAGCAGGCCCTATACGAATTCACCCCTCCACTTT,CASRPYTNSPLHF
TRBJ2-3,.,.,TRBV6-2/TRBV6-3,TGTGCCAGCAGTTACTCCGCGCGTCGGGTCACAGATACGCAGTATTTT,CASSYSARRVTDTQYF
TRBJ1-6,TRBD1,once,TRBV28,TGTGCCAGCAGTATCGACAGGGTAAATTCACCCCTCCACTTT,CASSIDRVNSPLHF
TRBJ2-1,TRBD2,once,TRBV30,TGTGCCTGGACCACTAGCGGCAACAATGAGCAGTTCTTC,CAWTTSGNNEQFF
TRBJ1-1,TRBD1,.,TRBV7-6,TGTGCCAGCACCTCTCGACAGGGGGGGGCCACTGAAGCTTTCTTT,CASTSRQGGATEAFF
TRBJ2-7,TRBD1,.,TRBV29-1,TGCAGCGTGGGGGGGACAGGGGGCTCCTACGAGCAGTACTTC,CSVGGTGGSYEQYF
TRBJ2-7,TRBD1,once,TRBV2,TGTGCCAGCAGTGGGGAGACAGGGGGGAAGCAGTACTTC,CASSGETGGKQYF
TRBJ2-2,.,.,TRBV30,TGTGCCTGGAGTTCAGGGGTAAATGCAGCCGGGGAGCTGTTTTTT,CAWSSGVNAAGELFF
TRBJ2-1,TRBD2,.,TRBV2,TGTGCCAGCAGTGAAGGACTAGCGGGAGTCGCTGAGCAGTTCTTC,CASSEGLAGVAEQFF
TRBJ2-7,.,.,TRBV28,TGTGCCAGCACCCCCCCCGGGACTCCTAGGTACGAGCAGTACTTC,CASTPPGTPRYEQYF
TRBJ1-4,.,.,TRBV24-1,TGTGCCACCAGTGAGAGAGACAGGGAAAAACTGTTTTTT,CATSERDREKLFF
TRBJ1-4,TRBD1,.,TRBV25-1,TGTGCCAGCACATCACAGGGGAAAGAAAAACTGTTTTTT,CASTSQGKEKLFF
TRBJ1-1,TRBD1,.,TRBV18,TGTGCCAGCTCACCCCGGACAGGGGGGATCACTGAAGCTTTCTTT,CASSPRTGGITEAFF
TRBJ1-1,.,.,TRBV9,TGTGCCAGCAGCGAAGAACCAGGGGTAGGCACTGAAGCTTTCTTT,CASSEEPGVGTEAFF
TRBJ2-1,.,.,TRBV6-2/TRBV6-3,TGTGCCAGCAGTTCAAGACCGGGATCCCCCTACAATGAGCAGTTCTTC,CASSSRPGSPYNEQFF
TRBJ2-3,.,few,TRBV9,TGTGCCAGCAGCGTAGGCAGGGGCACAGATACGCAGTATTTT,CASSVGRGTDTQYF